These 7 T cell receptor beta chains originate from one sample sequenced in a study of beta chain features in type 1 diabetes. Study outcomes and limitations: Significant though moderate, a shortening of TCRB CDR3s appeared in all four CD4+ subsets of Type 1 diabetes patients.

Their antigens remain unidentified. All of the isolated RNA was reverse transcribed, so expressed TCRB transcripts were sequenced. Here immunoSEQ multiplex PCR was the method, and the copy in TCRdb shows in-frame clones only, minus some. The sample has 300,000 or so clones; approximately 12% are singletons. Material for sequencing was naive CD4+ T cells from blood. These receptors came from a woman in her late teens or twenties with type 1 diabetes.

The chain employs TRBV9 and TRBJ2-1; 8 nucleotides align to TRBD2. Germline lookup yields CDR1 SGDLS and CDR2 YYNGEE. Trimming at V came to 2 bases and at J to 8 bases, leaving 3 bases not matched to a gene. This CDR3 is 13 amino acids long. The CDR3 sequence is CASSVLAGYEQFF. In DNA form, the CDR3 reads TGTGCCAGCAGCGTGCTAGCGGGTTATGAGCAGTTCTTC.

V gene TRBV7-2 combines with J gene TRBJ2-1; 7 nucleotides agree with TRBD2. V trimming: 1 base; J trimming: 5 bases; junction bases outside the gene matches: 2. CDR3 length: 14 amino acids. The V gene's germline CDR1 is SGHTA and CDR2 FQGNSA. CDR3 in DNA: TGTGCCAGCAGCTTAGATAGCGGGCACAATGAGCAGTTCTTC. Translated: CASSLDSGHNEQFF. Variable domain in full (rest from reference TRBV7-2 and TRBJ2-1): GAGVSQSPSNKVTEKGKDVELRCDPISGHTALYWYRQSLGQGLEFLIYFQGNSAPDKSGLPSDRFSAERTGGSVSTLTIQRTQQEDSAVYLCASSLDSGHNEQFFGPGTRLTVL.

This clone turned up a few times. The rearrangement uses TRBV18 and TRBJ1-1; D not certain. The length of the CDR3 is 12 residues. Germline V CDR1 and CDR2: KGHSH, LQKENI. The V end was cut by 5 bases, the J end by 3 bases, with 7 bases between. CDR3 in DNA: TGTGCCAGCTCATCGGGTCACACTGAAGCTTTCTTT. This translates into CASSSGHTEAFF.

V is TRBV30 and J is TRBJ2-6; D is uncertain. The V gene lost 4 bases and the J gene lost 2 bases, with 9 bases spanning the gap. The CDR3 is 14 amino acids. CDR1 GTSNPN and CDR2 SVGIG come from the germline V gene (reference sequence). CDR3 bases: TGTGCCTGGATAGGAGCGACTGGGGCCAACGTCCTGACTTTC. This encodes CAWIGATGANVLTF.

Here the CDR3 reads CASSLGGLSGNEQFF. In DNA form, the CDR3 reads TGTGCCAGCAGCTTGGGGGGGCTTTCGGGCAATGAGCAGTTCTTC. The rearrangement joins TRBV5-4 to TRBJ2-1; the D gene is possibly TRBD1 (6 bases). This CDR3 spans 15 amino acids. The ends were cut back, 0 bases at V and 6 bases at J, with 13 bases in the middle. Germline-derived CDR1 and CDR2 are SGHNT and YYREEE (reference sequence).

The gene calls are TRBV27 and TRBJ2-1; the D gene is possibly TRBD2 (6 bases). Germline loops: CDR1 MNHEY, CDR2 SMNVEV (reference sequence). The length of the CDR3 is 14 residues. Trimming took 5 bases from V and 6 from J, leaving 14 bases between them. In DNA, the CDR3 is TGTGCCAGCAGTAGAATGGGACTCCCCAATGAGCAGTTCTTC. The encoded protein is CASSRMGLPNEQFF.

In its sample, this clone was seen a few times. This rearrangement joins TRBV5-6 to TRBJ1-1, with TRBD1 identical over 10 bases. Losses at the gene ends were 4 bases for V and 6 bases for J; bases not matched to a gene: 6. CDR3 length: 14 residues. Germline CDR1 reads SGHDT; CDR2 reads YYEEEE. CDR3 DNA: TGTGCCAGCAGCGGCGGGACAGGGGCTCCTGAAGCTTTCTTT. Its translation: CASSGGTGAPEAFF. Using reference TRBV5-6 and TRBJ1-1 for the parts outside the CDR3, the full variable domain is DAGVTQSPTHLIKTRGQQVTLRCSPKSGHDTVSWYQQALGQGPQFIFQYYEEEERQRGNFPDRFSGHQFPNYSSELNVNALLLGDSALYLCASSGGTGAPEAFFGQGTRLTVV.